These 30 T cell receptor beta chains originate from one sample sequenced in a study of a mutant IDH1 vaccine in newly diagnosed glioma. What these receptors recognize is not known. The time point was: week 23, last vaccination. Each dose delivered 300 ug of mutant IDH1 20-mer peptide subcutaneously with imiquimod. TCRdb keeps only in-frame clones here, not all; method: immunoSEQ multiplex PCR. Among 50,000 to 85,000 clones, 84% were seen once, and the ten largest hold less than 15%. This specimen consisted of PBMCs, obtained from a glioma patient whose treatment included an IDH1 peptide vaccine. These receptor sequences come from a man younger than 35 with glioma.

The rearrangement uses TRBV28 and TRBJ2-7; D possibly uses TRBD1 or TRBD2 (5 bases each). V shed 2 bases and J shed 6 bases, with 5 bases lying between them. This CDR3 spans 11 amino acids. CDR1 and CDR2 from the germline V gene are MDHEN and SYDVKM. The CDR3 bases are TGTGCCAGCAGTTTAGGGACCGAGCAGTACTTC. Amino acids: CASSLGTEQYF. The full variable domain, completed using reference TRBV28 and TRBJ2-7, is DVKVTQSSRYLVKRTGEKVFLECVQDMDHENMFWYRQDPGLGLRLIYFSYDVKMKEKGDIPEGYSVSREKKERFSLILESASTNQTSMYLCASSLGTEQYFGPGTRLTVT.

The chain recombines TRBV4-3 with TRBJ1-4, with D perhaps TRBD1 (5 bases). The CDR3 has 16 amino acids. CDR1 and CDR2 (germline): LGHNA, YSLEER. Trimming pared 0 bases from V and 5 bases from J, leaving 13 bases between. The CDR3 loop reads CASSQDRGRVNEKLFF. For the CDR3, the DNA is TGCGCCAGCAGCCAAGATCGGGGCAGGGTAAATGAAAAACTGTTTTTT.

The V and J genes are TRBV5-4 and TRBJ2-5; 7 nucleotides line up with TRBD2. The length of the CDR3 is 15 residues. V lost 4 bases, J lost 5 bases, and 11 bases stayed unmatched. CDR1 and CDR2 from the germline V gene are SGHNT and YYREEE (reference sequence). The CDR3 spells CASSSVGGGSETQYF. For the CDR3, the DNA is TGTGCCAGCAGCAGCGTAGGCGGGGGAAGCGAGACCCAGTACTTC. Complete variable domain (other parts from reference TRBV5-4 and TRBJ2-5): ETGVTQSPTHLIKTRGQQVTLRCSSQSGHNTVSWYQQALGQGPQFIFQYYREEENGRGNFPPRFSGLQFPNYSSELNVNALELDDSALYLCASSSVGGGSETQYFGPGTRLLVL.

The gene calls are TRBV15 and TRBJ1-4; the D gene is possibly TRBD1 (5 bases). Germline assignment: CDR1 LNHNV and CDR2 YYDKDF (reference sequence). V was cut by 9 bases and J by 7 bases, with 27 bases left in between. CDR3 length equals 17 residues. The CDR3 nucleotides are TGTGCCACAAAACCTCAGGGATCGGCCGGGGGGGGTGAAAAACTGTTTTTT. Translating gives CATKPQGSAGGGEKLFF.

J is TRBJ2-7 and V is TRBV28; D unclear. V was clipped by 4 bases and J by 3 bases, with 4 bases between them. The CDR3 runs 11 residues. In germline, CDR1 is MDHEN, CDR2 SYDVKM. The CDR3 DNA reads as TGTGCCAGCAGTTGGGGCTACGAGCAGTACTTC. It specifies CASSWGYEQYF.

The J gene is TRBJ1-1, the V gene TRBV9, with 7 bases that match TRBD1. CDR3 length equals 17 residues. Looked up from germline, CDR1 is SGDLS and CDR2 is YYNGEE. Unmatched junction bases numbered 8, after V lost 0 bases and J lost 0 bases. CDR3 in DNA: TGTGCCAGCAGCGTAGGAGTGACAGGGCCCATGAACACTGAAGCTTTCTTT. It codes for CASSVGVTGPMNTEAFF.

The rearrangement joins TRBV12-5 to TRBJ1-2; D not resolved. There are 14 residues in the CDR3. V was cut by 4 bases and J by 6 bases, with 15 bases left in between. Germline loops: CDR1 LGHNT, CDR2 FRNRAP. CDR3 protein: CASGSAKGENGYTF. For the CDR3, the DNA is TGTGCTAGTGGTTCAGCAAAGGGCGAGAATGGCTACACCTTC. The full variable domain, completed using reference TRBV12-5 and TRBJ1-2, is DARVTQTPRHKVTEMGQEVTMRCQPILGHNTVFWYRQTMMQGLELLAYFRNRAPLDDSGMPKDRFSAEMPDATLATLKIQPSEPRDSAVYFCASGSAKGENGYTFGSGTRLTVV.

The chain has TRBV28 and TRBJ1-2, with a tentative D call TRBD1 (5 bases). The CDR3 totals 15 residues. Trimming shortened V by 2 bases and J by 5 bases, and 15 bases separated the two germline ends. Per the germline V gene, CDR1 is MDHEN and CDR2 is SYDVKM. Here the CDR3 DNA reads TGTGCCAGCAGTTTACAGCTCTTCGAGGGGTATGGCTACACCTTC. This gives the protein CASSLQLFEGYGYTF.

The genes are TRBV5-8 and TRBJ1-6; 8 bases map to TRBD1. Germline CDR1 SGHTS, CDR2 YDEGEE. The CDR3 is 18 amino acids. V dropped 4 bases and J dropped 0; count of bases not matched to a gene: 9. CDR3 sequence reads: CASSPQGAYSSYNSPLHF. CDR3 coding DNA: TGTGCCAGCAGCCCCCAGGGGGCCTACAGCTCCTATAATTCACCCCTCCACTTT. Full variable domain (rest looked up from reference TRBV5-8 and TRBJ1-6): EAGVTQSPTHLIKTRGQQATLRCSPISGHTSVYWYQQALGLGLQFLLWYDEGEERNRGNFPPRFSGRQFPNYSSELNVNALELEDSALYLCASSPQGAYSSYNSPLHFGNGTRLTVT.

The chain is built from TRBV10-3 and TRBJ2-7, with TRBD2 as a possible D gene (6 bases). In germline, CDR1 is ENHRY, CDR2 SYGVKD. The CDR3 loop spans 13 amino acids. V lost 9 bases to trimming and J lost 6 bases, with 18 bases between them. CDR3 sequence reads: CAIRDSLDIEQYF. The CDR3 DNA reads TGTGCCATACGGGACTCCCTCGATATCGAGCAGTACTTC.

The rearrangement links TRBV7-2 to TRBJ2-3; 8 bases are shared with TRBD1. Per the germline V gene, CDR1 is SGHTA and CDR2 is FQGNSA. The CDR3 runs 18 residues. With 1 base clipped from V and 1 base from J, the junction kept 10 bases outside the gene matches. The CDR3 DNA is TGTGCCAGCAGCTTAGTAAGGACAGGGTTTTCGGGCACAGATACGCAGTATTTT. Protein sequence: CASSLVRTGFSGTDTQYF.

The rearrangement links TRBV11-2 to TRBJ1-5; no clear D gene. CDR3 length equals 15 residues. Germline V gene data show CDR1 as SGHAT and CDR2 as FQNNGV. The V end was cut by 4 bases, the J end by 0 bases, with 10 bases between. The CDR3 sequence is CASSSGYISNQPQHF. In nucleotides, the CDR3 is TGTGCCAGCAGCTCCGGGTACATTAGCAATCAGCCCCAGCATTTT. Variable domain in full (rest from reference TRBV11-2 and TRBJ1-5): EAGVAQSPRYKIIEKRQSVAFWCNPISGHATLYWYQQILGQGPKLLIQFQNNGVVDDSQLPKDRFSAERLKGVDSTLKIQPAKLEDSAVYLCASSSGYISNQPQHFGDGTRLSIL.

The chain couples TRBV7-9 to TRBJ2-1; 12 bases map to TRBD2. CDR3 length equals 15 residues. Germline loops: CDR1 SEHNR, CDR2 FQNEAQ (reference sequence). Trimming took 3 bases from V and 8 from J; bases not matched to a gene: 5. CDR3 sequence (DNA): TGTGCCAGCAGCTTTGGACTAGCGGGAATCGATGAGCAGTTCTTC. Translating it yields CASSFGLAGIDEQFF.

On this clone itself: A junction boundary mismatches the germline segment, possibly from a read error. The chain has TRBV6-5 and TRBJ1-4; 9 nucleotides align to TRBD1. The CDR3 contains 15 residues. CDR1 is MNHEY, CDR2 SVGAGI, per germline. The CDR3 here is CASRPWTGANEELFF. The CDR3 bases are TGTGCCAGCAGGCCTTGGACAGGGGCTAATGAAGAACTGTTTTTT.

In its sample, this clone was seen once. The V call is TRBV4-3, the J call TRBJ2-6; the D gene is possibly TRBD2 (5 bases). The V and J ends lost 1 base and 0 bases respectively, with 7 bases between them. The CDR3 loop spans 16 amino acids. CDR1 is LGHNA and CDR2 is YSLEER in the germline V gene. The CDR3 region has the DNA TGCGCCAGCAGCCAAGGGGGAGTCTCTGGGGCCAACGTCCTGACTTTC. Its protein product is CASSQGGVSGANVLTF.

The gene calls are TRBV7-9 and TRBJ2-3; no definite D call. V was shortened by 4 bases and J by 2 bases, with 13 bases between the two germline ends. The germline gives CDR1 SEHNR, CDR2 FQNEAQ (reference sequence). The CDR3 is made up of 15 amino acids. CDR3 coding DNA: TGTGCCAGCAGCTCCCCCCTCCTCCCCACAGATACGCAGTATTTT. This encodes CASSSPLLPTDTQYF.

This clone was seen only once. The chain has TRBV2 and TRBJ2-3; D is uncertain. Per the germline V gene, CDR1 is SNHLY and CDR2 is FYNNEI. With 6 bases removed from V and 3 bases from J, the gap between germline ends came to 7 bases. CDR3 length: 12 residues. CDR3 DNA: TGTGCCAGCAGCCTAGGTACAGATACGCAGTATTTT. Its translation is CASSLGTDTQYF.

The rearrangement joins TRBV5-1 to TRBJ1-1, with 7 bases identical to TRBD1. The CDR3 spans 16 residues. Germline V gene data show CDR1 as SGHRS and CDR2 as YFSETQ. Trimming removed 5 bases from V and 0 bases from J; junction bases left unmatched: 10. As DNA, the CDR3 is TGCGCCAGCAGAGGGGCAGGGGGTGCGTTGAACACTGAAGCTTTCTTT. It translates to CASRGAGGALNTEAFF.

The chain has TRBV7-2 and TRBJ1-4; 7 bases agree with TRBD1. Germline loops: CDR1 SGHTA, CDR2 FQGNSA. This CDR3 is 16 amino acids long. The V gene end was trimmed by 4 bases and the J gene end by 4 bases; junction bases not matched to a gene: 9. In DNA, the CDR3 is TGTGCCAGCAGCTCTACTCCCGGGACAGTTAATGAAAAACTGTTTTTT. This encodes CASSSTPGTVNEKLFF.

This rearrangement joins TRBV7-9 to TRBJ1-1, with TRBD1 matching over 8 bases. Losses at the gene ends were 2 bases for V and 6 bases for J; bases not matched to a gene: 8. The CDR3 has 15 residues. The germline CDR1 and CDR2 sequences are SEHNR and FQNEAQ (reference sequence). CDR3 in amino acids: CASSLPQGAGAEAFF. As DNA, the CDR3 is TGTGCCAGCAGCTTACCGCAGGGGGCAGGGGCTGAAGCTTTCTTT. Full variable domain (outside the CDR3, taken from reference TRBV7-9 and TRBJ1-1): DTGVSQNPRHKITKRGQNVTFRCDPISEHNRLYWYRQTLGQGPEFLTYFQNEAQLEKSRLLSDRFSAERPKGSFSTLEIQRTEQGDSAMYLCASSLPQGAGAEAFFGQGTRLTVV.

The chain joins TRBV10-2 to TRBJ1-1; D is unclear. The V gene's germline CDR1 is WSHSY and CDR2 SAAADI. Trimming cost V 3 bases and J 9 bases, with 17 bases left between them. The CDR3 has 14 amino acids. CDR3 sequence: CASSDEGRRTQAFF. DNA of the CDR3: TGCGCCAGCAGTGATGAGGGTCGCCGCACACAAGCTTTCTTT.

The chain couples TRBV5-1 to TRBJ1-2; 7 positions agree with TRBD1. The CDR3 length is 15 residues. Unmatched junction bases numbered 4, after V lost 0 bases and J lost 2 bases. Germline V gene lookup returns CDR1 SGHRS and CDR2 YFSETQ. DNA for the CDR3: TGCGCCAGCAGCTTGGTGGACAGGCTGAACTATGGCTACACCTTC. Translation gives CASSLVDRLNYGYTF.

The chain joins TRBV6-5 to TRBJ1-1; 7 bases agree with TRBD1. The V segment lost 7 bases and the J segment 10 bases; nucleotides outside the gene matches: 6. The CDR3 is 11 residues long. The germline gives CDR1 MNHEY, CDR2 SVGAGI. CDR3 loop: CASTQGGSAFF. Written as DNA, the CDR3 is TGTGCCAGCACGCAGGGGGGTTCAGCTTTCTTT.

The chain has TRBV2 and TRBJ1-3; the D is unclear. CDR3 length: 14 amino acids. Between the trimmed V and J ends, which lost 4 bases and 3 bases, there was a span of 10 bases. Germline V gene data show CDR1 as SNHLY and CDR2 as FYNNEI. Here the CDR3 DNA reads TGTGCCAGCAGTGGGCAGGTGCGTGGAAACACCATATATTTT. It yields the protein CASSGQVRGNTIYF.

The CDR3 DNA is TGTGCCTGGAGAAAGGATAGTTCCAATCAGCCCCAGCATTTT. Translation gives CAWRKDSSNQPQHF. The chain is built from TRBV30 and TRBJ1-5; no clear D gene. CDR1 is GTSNPN, CDR2 SVGIG, per germline (reference sequence). The length of the CDR3 is 14 residues. V gave up 3 bases and J gave up 3 bases, with 12 bases separating them.

This clone was seen once. The chain couples TRBV19 to TRBJ2-5, with 8 bases aligning to TRBD1. This CDR3 has 15 amino acids. CDR1 LNHDA and CDR2 SQIVND come from the germline V gene (reference sequence). Losses at the gene ends were 5 bases for V and 2 bases for J; bases not matched to a gene: 7. CDR3 protein: CASSLWGTGQETQYF. The CDR3, as DNA: TGTGCCAGTAGTCTATGGGGGACAGGACAAGAGACCCAGTACTTC.

The chain employs TRBV7-9 and TRBJ1-1, with D possibly matching TRBD1 (6 bases). The CDR3 is 17 amino acids. Germline assignment: CDR1 SEHNR and CDR2 FQNEAQ (reference sequence). V dropped 3 bases and J dropped 2 bases, with 19 bases sitting between them. Written as DNA, the CDR3 is TGTGCCAGCAGCTTCAGGGGAAGTGTCCGTCTTAACACTGAAGCTTTCTTT. It encodes CASSFRGSVRLNTEAFF.

The V call is TRBV5-1, the J call TRBJ2-7; D uncertain. Trimming shortened V by 4 bases and J by 0 bases, and 14 bases separated the two germline ends. This CDR3 region has 15 residues. The germline CDR1 and CDR2 sequences are SGHRS and YFSETQ. The CDR3 spells CASSPQKGSSYEQYF. CDR3 sequence (DNA): TGCGCCAGCAGCCCCCAGAAGGGTAGCTCCTACGAGCAGTACTTC.

The V call is TRBV6-1, the J call TRBJ2-7, with D perhaps matching TRBD2 (5 bases). The CDR3 contains 16 residues. The V end was cut by 3 bases, the J end by 6 bases, with 21 bases between. Per germline, CDR1 MNHNS and CDR2 SASEGT. The CDR3 protein is CASSDSKERTTFEQYF. The CDR3 DNA sequence: TGTGCCAGCAGTGATAGCAAAGAGCGGACCACATTCGAGCAGTACTTC.

The V gene is TRBV20-1, the J gene TRBJ1-2; no definite D call. CDR1 and CDR2 (germline): DFQATT, SNEGSKA (reference sequence). Trimming left V 3 bases short and J 4 bases short, with 6 bases between. The CDR3 sequence is 11 residues long. This chain's CDR3 is CSARPTYGYTF. As DNA, the CDR3 is TGCAGTGCTAGGCCCACCTATGGCTACACCTTC.